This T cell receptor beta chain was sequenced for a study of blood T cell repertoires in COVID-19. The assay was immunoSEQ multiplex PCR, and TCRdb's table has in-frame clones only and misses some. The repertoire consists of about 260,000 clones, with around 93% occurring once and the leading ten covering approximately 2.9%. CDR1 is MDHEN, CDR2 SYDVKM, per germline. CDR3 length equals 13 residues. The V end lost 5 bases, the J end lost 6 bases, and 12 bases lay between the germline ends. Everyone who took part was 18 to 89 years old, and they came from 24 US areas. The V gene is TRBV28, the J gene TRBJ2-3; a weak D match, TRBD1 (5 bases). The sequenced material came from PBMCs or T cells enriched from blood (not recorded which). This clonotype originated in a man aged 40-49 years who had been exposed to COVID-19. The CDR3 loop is CASSTRVGDTQYF. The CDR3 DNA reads TGTGCCAGCAGTACCAGGGTGGGGGATACGCAGTATTTT. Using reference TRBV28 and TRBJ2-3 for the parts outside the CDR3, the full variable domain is DVKVTQSSRYLVKRTGEKVFLECVQDMDHENMFWYRQDPGLGLRLIYFSYDVKMKEKGDIPEGYSVSREKKERFSLILESASTNQTSMYLCASSTRVGDTQYFGPGTRLTVL.